The TCR beta chain described here comes from a study of shared clonotypes between healthy human individuals. Regarding the study as a whole: It was only blood that was sampled, and tissue repertoires likely differ.

Positively selected for CCR7, the CD45RO-negative cells used as naive CD8 cells excluded terminally differentiated effector memory CD45RA+ cells. V shed 4 bases and J 8 bases; nucleotides not matched to a gene: 12. The CDR3 loop spans 15 amino acids. CDR1 SGDLS and CDR2 YYNGEE come from the germline V gene. Genomic DNA belonging to each subset was distributed in equal measure over several immunoSEQ plates. Sequencing used immunoSEQ multiplex PCR; TCRdb keeps in-frame clones, though not all of them. The repertoire holds around 580,000 clones, with 98% as singletons. In regard to this clone: Its target is unknown.

This chain links TRBV9 with TRBJ2-4, with 7 bases that match TRBD2. The sample comprised naive CD8+ T cells sorted from blood. The receptor was derived from a man between 25 and 39 years old in good health. The DNA of the CDR3 is TGTGCCAGCAGCACGAGCGGGAAGGGTGGTGACATTCAGTACTTC. Translation: CASSTSGKGGDIQYF.